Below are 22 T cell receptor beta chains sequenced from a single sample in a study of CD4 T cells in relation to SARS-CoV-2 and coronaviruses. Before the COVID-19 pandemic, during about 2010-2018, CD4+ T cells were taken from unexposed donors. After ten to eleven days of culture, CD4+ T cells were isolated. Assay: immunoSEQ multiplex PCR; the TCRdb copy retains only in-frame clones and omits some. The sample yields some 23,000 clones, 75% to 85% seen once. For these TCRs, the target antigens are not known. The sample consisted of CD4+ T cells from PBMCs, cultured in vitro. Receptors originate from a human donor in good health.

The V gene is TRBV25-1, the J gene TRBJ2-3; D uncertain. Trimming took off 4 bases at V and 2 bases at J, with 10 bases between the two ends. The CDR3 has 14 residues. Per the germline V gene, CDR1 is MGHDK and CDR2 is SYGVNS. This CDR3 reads CASSVNFVTDTQYF. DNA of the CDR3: TGTGCCAGCAGTGTCAATTTTGTCACAGATACGCAGTATTTT.

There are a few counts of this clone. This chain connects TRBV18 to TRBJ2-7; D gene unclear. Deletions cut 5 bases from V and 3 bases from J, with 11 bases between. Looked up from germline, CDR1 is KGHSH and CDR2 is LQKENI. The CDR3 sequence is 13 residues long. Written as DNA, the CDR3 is TGTGCCAGCTCAGCAACTCCTCACTACGAGCAGTACTTC. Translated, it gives CASSATPHYEQYF. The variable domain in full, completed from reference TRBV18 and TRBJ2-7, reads NAGVMQNPRHLVRRRGQEARLRCSPMKGHSHVYWYRQLPEEGLKFMVYLQKENIIDESGMPKERFSAEFPKEGPSILRIQQVVRGDSAAYFCASSATPHYEQYFGPGTRLTVT.

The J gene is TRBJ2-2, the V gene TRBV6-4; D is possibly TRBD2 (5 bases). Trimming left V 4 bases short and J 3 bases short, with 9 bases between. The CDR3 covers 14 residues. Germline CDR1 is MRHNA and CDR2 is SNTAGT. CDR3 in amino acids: CASSGAGDTGELFF. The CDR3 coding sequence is TGTGCCAGCAGTGGAGCCGGGGACACCGGGGAGCTGTTTTTT.

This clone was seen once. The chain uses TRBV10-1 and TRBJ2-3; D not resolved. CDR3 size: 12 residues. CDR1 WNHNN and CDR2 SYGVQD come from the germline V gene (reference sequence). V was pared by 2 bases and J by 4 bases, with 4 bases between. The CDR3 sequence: CASSEAPDTQYF. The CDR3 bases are TGCGCCAGCAGTGAGGCCCCAGATACGCAGTATTTT.

In DNA, the CDR3 is TGTGCCAGCAGTGAATCTACGGGGGGCGCCTCAGAGACCCAGTACTTC. Translation gives CASSESTGGASETQYF. The chain recombines TRBV6-1 with TRBJ2-5; possible D gene TRBD2, 7 bases. CDR1 MNHNS and CDR2 SASEGT come from the germline V gene. The CDR3 totals 16 residues. V lost 2 bases and J 4 bases, leaving 17 bases between the germline ends.

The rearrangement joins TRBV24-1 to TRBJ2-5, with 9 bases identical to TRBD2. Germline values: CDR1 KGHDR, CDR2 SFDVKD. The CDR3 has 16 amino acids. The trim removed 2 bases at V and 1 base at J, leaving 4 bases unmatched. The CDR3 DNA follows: TGTGCCACCAGTGATTCCAGACTAGCGGTCCAAGAGACCCAGTACTTC. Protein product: CATSDSRLAVQETQYF.

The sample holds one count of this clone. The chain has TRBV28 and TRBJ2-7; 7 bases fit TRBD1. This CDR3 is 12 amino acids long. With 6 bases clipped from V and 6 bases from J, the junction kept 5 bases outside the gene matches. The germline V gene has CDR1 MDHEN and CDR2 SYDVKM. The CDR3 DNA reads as TGTGCCAGCAGCGACAGGGTCCGCGAGCAGTACTTC. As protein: CASSDRVREQYF.

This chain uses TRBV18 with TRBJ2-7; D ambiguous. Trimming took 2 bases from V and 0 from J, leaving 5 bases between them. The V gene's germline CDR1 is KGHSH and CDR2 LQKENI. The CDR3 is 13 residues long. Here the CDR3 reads CASSPGNSYEQYF. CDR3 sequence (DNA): TGTGCCAGCTCACCAGGGAACTCCTACGAGCAGTACTTC. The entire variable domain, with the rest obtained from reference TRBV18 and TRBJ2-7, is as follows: NAGVMQNPRHLVRRRGQEARLRCSPMKGHSHVYWYRQLPEEGLKFMVYLQKENIIDESGMPKERFSAEFPKEGPSILRIQQVVRGDSAAYFCASSPGNSYEQYFGPGTRLTVT.

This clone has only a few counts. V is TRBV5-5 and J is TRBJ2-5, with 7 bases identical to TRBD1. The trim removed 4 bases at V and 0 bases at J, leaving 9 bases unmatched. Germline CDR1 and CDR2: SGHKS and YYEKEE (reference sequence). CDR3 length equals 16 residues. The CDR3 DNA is TGTGCCAGCAGCCTATTAATACAGGGGTACCAAGAGACCCAGTACTTC. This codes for CASSLLIQGYQETQYF.

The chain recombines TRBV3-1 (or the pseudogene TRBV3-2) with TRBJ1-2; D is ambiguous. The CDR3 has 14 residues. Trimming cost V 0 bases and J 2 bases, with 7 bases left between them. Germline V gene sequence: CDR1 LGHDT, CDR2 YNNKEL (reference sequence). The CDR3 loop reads CASSQDYGNYGYTF. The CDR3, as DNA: TGTGCCAGCAGCCAAGATTACGGAAACTATGGCTACACCTTC.

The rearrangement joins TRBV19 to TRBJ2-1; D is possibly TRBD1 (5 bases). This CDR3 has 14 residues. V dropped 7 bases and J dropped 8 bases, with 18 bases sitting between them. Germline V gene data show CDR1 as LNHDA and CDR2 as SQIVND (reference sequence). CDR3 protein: CASKDGQGVHEQFF. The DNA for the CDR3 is TGTGCCAGTAAAGACGGGCAGGGTGTCCATGAGCAGTTCTTC.

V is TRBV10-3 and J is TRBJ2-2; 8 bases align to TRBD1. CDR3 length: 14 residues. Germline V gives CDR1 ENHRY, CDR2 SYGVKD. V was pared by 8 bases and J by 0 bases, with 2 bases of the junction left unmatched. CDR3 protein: CAIGDRSNTGELFF. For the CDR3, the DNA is TGTGCCATCGGGGACAGGTCGAACACCGGGGAGCTGTTTTTT.

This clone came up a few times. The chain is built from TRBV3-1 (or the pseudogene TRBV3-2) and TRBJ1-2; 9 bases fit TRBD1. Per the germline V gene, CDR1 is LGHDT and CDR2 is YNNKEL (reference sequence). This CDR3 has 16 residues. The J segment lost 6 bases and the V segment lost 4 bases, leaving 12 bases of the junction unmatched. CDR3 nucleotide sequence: TGTGCCAGCAGCCTTATTGGGACAGGGCGGGGTGATGGCTACACCTTC. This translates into CASSLIGTGRGDGYTF.

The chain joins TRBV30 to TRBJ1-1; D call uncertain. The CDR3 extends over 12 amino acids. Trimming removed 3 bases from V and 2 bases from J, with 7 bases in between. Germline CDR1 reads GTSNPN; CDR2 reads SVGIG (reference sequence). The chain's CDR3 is CAWRPGNTEAFF. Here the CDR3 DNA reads TGTGCCTGGAGGCCTGGAAACACTGAAGCTTTCTTT.

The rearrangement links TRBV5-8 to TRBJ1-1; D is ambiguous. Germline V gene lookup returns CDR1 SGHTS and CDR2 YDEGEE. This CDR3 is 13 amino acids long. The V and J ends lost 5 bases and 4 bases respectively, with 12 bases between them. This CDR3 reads CASSLGRVTEAFF. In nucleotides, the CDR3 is TGTGCCAGCAGTTTAGGACGGGTCACTGAAGCTTTCTTT.

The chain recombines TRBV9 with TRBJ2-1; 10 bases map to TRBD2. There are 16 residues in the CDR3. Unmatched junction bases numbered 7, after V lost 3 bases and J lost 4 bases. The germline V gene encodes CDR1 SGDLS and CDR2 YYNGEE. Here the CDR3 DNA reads TGTGCCAGCAGCGAACTAGCGGGGAAAGCGTACAATGAGCAGTTCTTC. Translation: CASSELAGKAYNEQFF.

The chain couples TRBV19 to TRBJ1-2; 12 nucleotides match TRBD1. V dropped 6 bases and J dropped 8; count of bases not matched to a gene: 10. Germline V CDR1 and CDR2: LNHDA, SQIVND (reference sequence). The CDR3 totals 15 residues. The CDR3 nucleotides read TGTGCCAGTAGGACAACCGGGACAGGGGGCGACGGCTACACCTTC. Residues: CASRTTGTGGDGYTF.

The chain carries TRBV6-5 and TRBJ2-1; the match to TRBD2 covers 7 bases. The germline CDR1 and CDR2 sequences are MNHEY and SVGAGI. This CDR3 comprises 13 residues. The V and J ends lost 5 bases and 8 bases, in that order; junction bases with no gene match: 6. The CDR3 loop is CASSMQGGYEQFF. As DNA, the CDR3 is TGTGCCAGCAGTATGCAGGGAGGGTATGAGCAGTTCTTC.

CDR3: CASSQAGGEQYF. CDR3 in DNA: TGTGCCAGCAGTCAGGCGGGGGGCGAGCAGTACTTC. This chain uses TRBV6-5 with TRBJ2-7; 8 bases agree with TRBD2. Germline V CDR1 and CDR2: MNHEY, SVGAGI. This CDR3 contains 12 residues. With 5 bases clipped from V and 6 bases from J, the junction kept 3 bases outside the gene matches.

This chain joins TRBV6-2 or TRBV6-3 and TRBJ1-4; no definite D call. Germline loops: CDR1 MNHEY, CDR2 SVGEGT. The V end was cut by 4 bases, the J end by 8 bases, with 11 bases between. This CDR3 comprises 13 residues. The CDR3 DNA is TGTGCCAGCAGTTCGGAGGAGAACGAAAAACTGTTTTTT. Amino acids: CASSSEENEKLFF.

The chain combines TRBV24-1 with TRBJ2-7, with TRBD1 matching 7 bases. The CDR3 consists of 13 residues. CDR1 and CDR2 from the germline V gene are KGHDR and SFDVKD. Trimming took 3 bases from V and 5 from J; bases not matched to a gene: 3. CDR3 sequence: CATSDTGANEQYF. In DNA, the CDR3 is TGTGCCACCAGTGATACAGGGGCCAACGAGCAGTACTTC.

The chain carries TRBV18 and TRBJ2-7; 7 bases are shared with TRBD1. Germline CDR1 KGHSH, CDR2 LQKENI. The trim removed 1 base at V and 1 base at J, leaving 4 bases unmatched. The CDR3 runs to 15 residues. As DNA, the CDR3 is TGTGCCAGCTCACCACGGTGGGGACAGTCCTACGAGCAGTACTTC. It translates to CASSPRWGQSYEQYF. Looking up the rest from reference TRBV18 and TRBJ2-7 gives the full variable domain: NAGVMQNPRHLVRRRGQEARLRCSPMKGHSHVYWYRQLPEEGLKFMVYLQKENIIDESGMPKERFSAEFPKEGPSILRIQQVVRGDSAAYFCASSPRWGQSYEQYFGPGTRLTVT.